This T cell receptor (beta chain) was identified in a study of blood T cell repertoires in COVID-19. TCRdb's table, derived via immunoSEQ multiplex PCR, lists solely in-frame clones and lacks some. The sample yields roughly 250,000 clones, more than 90% seen once. V lost 3 bases to trimming and J lost 7 bases; unmatched junction nucleotides: 10. Germline CDR1 DFQATT, CDR2 SNEGSKA (reference sequence). The CDR3 has 14 residues. Recruited during active infection, patients (from Seattle) were subsequently followed longitudinally. The chain has TRBV20-1 and TRBJ1-2; 8 bases map to TRBD1. The sequencing sample was made of peripheral blood. The source is a person aged 18-35 years with COVID-19, enrolled during active disease. Here the CDR3 DNA reads TGCAGTGCTAGTTGGCAGGGGGCCGCGTCTGGCTACACCTTC. It yields the protein CSASWQGAASGYTF.